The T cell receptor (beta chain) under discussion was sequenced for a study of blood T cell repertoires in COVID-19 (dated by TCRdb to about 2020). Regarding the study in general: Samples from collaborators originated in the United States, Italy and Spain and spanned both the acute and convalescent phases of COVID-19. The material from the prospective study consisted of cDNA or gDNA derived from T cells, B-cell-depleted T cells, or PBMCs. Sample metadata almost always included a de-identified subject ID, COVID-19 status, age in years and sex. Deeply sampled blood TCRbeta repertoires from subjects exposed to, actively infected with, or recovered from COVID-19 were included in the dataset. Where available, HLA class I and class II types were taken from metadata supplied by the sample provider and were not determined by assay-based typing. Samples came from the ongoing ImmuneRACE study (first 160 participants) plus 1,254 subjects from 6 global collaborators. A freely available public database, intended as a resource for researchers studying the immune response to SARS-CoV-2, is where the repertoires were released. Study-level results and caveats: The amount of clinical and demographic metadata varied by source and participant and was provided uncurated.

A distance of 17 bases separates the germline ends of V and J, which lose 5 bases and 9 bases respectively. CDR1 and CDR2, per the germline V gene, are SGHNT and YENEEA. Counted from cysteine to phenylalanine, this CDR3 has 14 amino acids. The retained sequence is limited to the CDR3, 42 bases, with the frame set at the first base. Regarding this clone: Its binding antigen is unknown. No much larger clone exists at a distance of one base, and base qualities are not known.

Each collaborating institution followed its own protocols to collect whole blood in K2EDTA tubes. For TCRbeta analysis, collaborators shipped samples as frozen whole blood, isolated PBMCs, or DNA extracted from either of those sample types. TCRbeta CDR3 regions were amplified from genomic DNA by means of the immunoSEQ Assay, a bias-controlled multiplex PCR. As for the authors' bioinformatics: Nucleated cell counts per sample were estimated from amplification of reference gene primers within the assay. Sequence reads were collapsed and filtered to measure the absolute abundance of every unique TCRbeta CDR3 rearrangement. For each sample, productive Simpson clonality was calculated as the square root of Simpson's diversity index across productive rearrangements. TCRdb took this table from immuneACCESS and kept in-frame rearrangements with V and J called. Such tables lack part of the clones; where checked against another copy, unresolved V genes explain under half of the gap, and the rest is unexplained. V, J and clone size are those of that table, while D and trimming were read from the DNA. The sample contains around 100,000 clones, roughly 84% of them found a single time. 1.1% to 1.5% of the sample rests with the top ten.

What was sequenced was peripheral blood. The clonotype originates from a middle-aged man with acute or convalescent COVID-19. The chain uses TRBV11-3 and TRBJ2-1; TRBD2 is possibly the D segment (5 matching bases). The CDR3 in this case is CASSPPGKLGEQFF. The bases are TGTGCCAGCAGCCCACCGGGGAAATTGGGTGAGCAGTTCTTC.